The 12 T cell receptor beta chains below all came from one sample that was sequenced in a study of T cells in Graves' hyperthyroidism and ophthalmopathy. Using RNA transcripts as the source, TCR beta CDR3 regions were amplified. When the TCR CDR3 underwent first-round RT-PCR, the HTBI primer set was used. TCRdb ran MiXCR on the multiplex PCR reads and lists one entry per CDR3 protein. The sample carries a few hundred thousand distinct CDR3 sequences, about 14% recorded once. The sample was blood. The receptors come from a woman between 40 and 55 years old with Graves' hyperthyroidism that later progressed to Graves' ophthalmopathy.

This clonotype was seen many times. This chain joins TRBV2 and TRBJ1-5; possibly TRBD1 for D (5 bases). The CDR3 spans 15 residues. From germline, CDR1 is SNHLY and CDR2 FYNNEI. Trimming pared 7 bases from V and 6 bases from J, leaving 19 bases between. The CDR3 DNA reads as TGTGCCAGCACCCGAGAGGACGGCGGGACTCAGCCCCAGCATTTT. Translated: CASTREDGGTQPQHF.

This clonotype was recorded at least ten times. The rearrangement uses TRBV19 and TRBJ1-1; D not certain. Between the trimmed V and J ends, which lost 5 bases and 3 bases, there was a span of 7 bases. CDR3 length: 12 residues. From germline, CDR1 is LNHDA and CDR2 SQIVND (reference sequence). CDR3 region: CASSGRDTEAFF. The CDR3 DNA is TGTGCCAGTAGTGGTCGGGACACTGAAGCTTTCTTT.

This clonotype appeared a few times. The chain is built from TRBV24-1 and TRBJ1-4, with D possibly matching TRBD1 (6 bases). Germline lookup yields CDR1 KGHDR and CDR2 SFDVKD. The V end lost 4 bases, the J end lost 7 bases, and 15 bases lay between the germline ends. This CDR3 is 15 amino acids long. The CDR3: CATSDSQGSGEKLFF. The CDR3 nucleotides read TGTGCCACCAGTGACTCCCAGGGGTCCGGTGAAAAACTGTTTTTT.

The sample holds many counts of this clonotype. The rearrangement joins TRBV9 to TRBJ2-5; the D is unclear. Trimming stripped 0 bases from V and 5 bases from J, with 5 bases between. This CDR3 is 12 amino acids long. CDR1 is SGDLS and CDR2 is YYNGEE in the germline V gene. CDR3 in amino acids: CASSVGDETQYF. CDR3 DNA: TGTGCCAGCAGCGTAGGGGATGAGACCCAGTACTTC. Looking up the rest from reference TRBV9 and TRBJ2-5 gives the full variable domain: DSGVTQTPKHLITATGQRVTLRCSPRSGDLSVYWYQQSLDQGLQFLIQYYNGEERAKGNILERFSAQQFPDLHSELNLSSLELGDSALYFCASSVGDETQYFGPGTRLLVL.

CDR3 sequence: CASSQTGQGFSPLHF. CDR3 DNA: TGCGCCAGCAGCCAAACCGGACAGGGGTTTTCACCCCTCCACTTT. The chain links TRBV4-1 to TRBJ1-6; 9 bases agree with TRBD1. V trimming: 2 bases; J trimming: 9 bases; junction bases outside the gene matches: 5. The CDR3 is made up of 15 amino acids. Germline V gene lookup returns CDR1 MGHRA and CDR2 YSYEKL.

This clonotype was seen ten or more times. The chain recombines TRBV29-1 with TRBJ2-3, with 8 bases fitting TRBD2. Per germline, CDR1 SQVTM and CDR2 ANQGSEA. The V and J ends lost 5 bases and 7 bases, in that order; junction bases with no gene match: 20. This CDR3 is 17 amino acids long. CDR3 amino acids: CSVLHRRLNGGRHTQYF. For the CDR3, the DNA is TGCAGCGTTCTCCACAGAAGACTGAATGGCGGGAGGCATACGCAGTATTTT.

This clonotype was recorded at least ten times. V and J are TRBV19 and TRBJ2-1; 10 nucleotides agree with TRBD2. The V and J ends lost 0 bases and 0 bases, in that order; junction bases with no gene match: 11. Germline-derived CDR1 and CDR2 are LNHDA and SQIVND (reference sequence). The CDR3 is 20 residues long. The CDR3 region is CASSIDWGLAKDDSYNEQFF. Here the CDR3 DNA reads TGTGCCAGTAGTATAGATTGGGGACTAGCGAAAGACGACTCCTACAATGAGCAGTTCTTC.

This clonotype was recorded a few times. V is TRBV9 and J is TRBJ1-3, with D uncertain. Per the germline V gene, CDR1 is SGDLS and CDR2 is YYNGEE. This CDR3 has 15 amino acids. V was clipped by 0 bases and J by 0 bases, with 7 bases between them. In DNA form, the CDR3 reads TGTGCCAGCAGCGTAGGCGGTGTCTCTGGAAACACCATATATTTT. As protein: CASSVGGVSGNTIYF.

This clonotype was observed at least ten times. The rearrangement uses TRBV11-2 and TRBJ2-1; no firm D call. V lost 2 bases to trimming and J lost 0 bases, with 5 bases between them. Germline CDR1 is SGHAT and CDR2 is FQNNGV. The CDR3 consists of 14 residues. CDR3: CASSLSNSYNEQFF. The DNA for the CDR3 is TGTGCCAGCAGCTTATCAAACTCCTACAATGAGCAGTTCTTC.

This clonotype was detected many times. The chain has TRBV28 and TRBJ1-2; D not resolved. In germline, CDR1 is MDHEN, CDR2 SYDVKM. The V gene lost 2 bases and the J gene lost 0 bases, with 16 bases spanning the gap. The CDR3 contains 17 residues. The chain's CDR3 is CASSLKSGVFPNYGYTF. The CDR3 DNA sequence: TGTGCCAGCAGTTTAAAATCCGGGGTGTTTCCTAACTATGGCTACACCTTC.

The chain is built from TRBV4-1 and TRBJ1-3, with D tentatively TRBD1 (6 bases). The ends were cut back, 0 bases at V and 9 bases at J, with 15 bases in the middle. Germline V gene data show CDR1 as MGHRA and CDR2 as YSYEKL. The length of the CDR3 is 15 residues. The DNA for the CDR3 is TGCGCCAGCAGCCAAGACGACAGGTTGTTGGGCACCATATATTTT. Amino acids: CASSQDDRLLGTIYF.

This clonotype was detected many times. CDR3 DNA sequence: TGTGCCTGGAGTGTGAAGCACCAAGAGACCCAGTACTTC. This codes for CAWSVKHQETQYF. V and J are TRBV30 and TRBJ2-5, with D uncertain. Germline CDR1 is GTSNPN and CDR2 is SVGIG (reference sequence). The ends were cut back, 0 bases at V and 0 bases at J, with 5 bases in the middle. There are 13 residues in the CDR3.